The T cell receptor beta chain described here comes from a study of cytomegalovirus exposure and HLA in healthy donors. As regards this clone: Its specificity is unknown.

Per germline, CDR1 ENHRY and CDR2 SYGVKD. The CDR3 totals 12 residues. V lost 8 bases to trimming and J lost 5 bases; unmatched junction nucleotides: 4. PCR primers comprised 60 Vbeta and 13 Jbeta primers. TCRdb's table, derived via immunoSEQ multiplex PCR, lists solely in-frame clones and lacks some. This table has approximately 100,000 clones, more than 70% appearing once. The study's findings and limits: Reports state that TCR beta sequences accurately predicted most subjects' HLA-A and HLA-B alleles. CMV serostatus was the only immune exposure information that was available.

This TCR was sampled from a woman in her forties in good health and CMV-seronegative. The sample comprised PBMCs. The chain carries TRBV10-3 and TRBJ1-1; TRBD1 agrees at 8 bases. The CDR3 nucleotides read TGTGCCATCTCCAGGGGGCTAACTGAAGCTTTCTTT. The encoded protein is CAISRGLTEAFF.